This TCR beta chain was recorded in a study of shared clonotypes between healthy human individuals. Study-wide points: In a handful of donors, around 4.8% of naive CD4 clonotypes appeared in common.

Regarding this clone: The antigen is unknown.

Original analysis: As immunoSEQ supplied junction-only sequences (without quality scores), filtering differed. Profiling relied on immunoSEQ multiplex PCR, and the TCRdb table lists in-frame clones only, not all of them. That table is the source of V, J and clone size, and D and trimming were worked out from the DNA. The profile shows some 2 million clones, 85% to 95% of them singletons. The CDR3 has 18 amino acids. Germline V lookup: CDR1 KGHSH, CDR2 LQKENI. Trimming pared 3 bases from V and 0 bases from J, leaving 20 bases between. The sample consisted of naive CD4+ T cells sorted from blood. Stated subset: CD45RA+ positively selected. The TCR was taken from a man in his late teens or twenties in good health. This rearrangement joins TRBV18 to TRBJ1-2, with D maybe TRBD1 (6 bases). The chain's CDR3 is CASSPGPQGFLANYGYTF. CDR3 bases: TGTGCCAGCTCACCTGGCCCACAGGGATTTCTAGCTAACTATGGCTACACCTTC. Variable domain in full (rest from reference TRBV18 and TRBJ1-2): NAGVMQNPRHLVRRRGQEARLRCSPMKGHSHVYWYRQLPEEGLKFMVYLQKENIIDESGMPKERFSAEFPKEGPSILRIQQVVRGDSAAYFCASSPGPQGFLANYGYTFGSGTRLTVV.